The clone carrying this T cell receptor beta chain was picked up a small number of times. In the same sample, other DNA sequences code for this CDR3. Documented treatment: roughly 19 received Ad26.COV2.S at low or high dose, single or two shots; about 5 received placebo; per-sample allocation not given. On day 63 after the first injection, vaccine and placebo recipients gave samples. Germline V gene lookup returns CDR1 LGHNA and CDR2 YSLEER. There are 14 residues in the CDR3. With 0 bases removed from V and 1 base from J, the gap between germline ends came to 7 bases. This entry is derived from a study of Ad26.COV2.S vaccination and SARS-CoV-2 variants. The table came from immunoSEQ multiplex PCR; TCRdb's copy has only in-frame clones and leaves some out. The table has some 420,000 clones, over 75% seen once; the top ten hold less than 4.5%.

This specimen consisted of peripheral blood, obtained in a trial of Ad26.COV2.S vaccine versus placebo. This TCR was recovered from a person aged 18-65 years who received the Ad26.COV2.S COVID-19 vaccine or a placebo. The J gene is TRBJ2-7, the V gene TRBV4-3; the D gene is possibly TRBD1 (6 bases). The CDR3 sequence: CASSQDRGSYEQYF. CDR3 coding DNA: TGCGCCAGCAGCCAAGACAGGGGTTCCTACGAGCAGTACTTC.